The rows below give T cell receptor beta chains drawn from one sample of a study of Graves' ophthalmopathy and Graves' hyperthyroidism. A single record per CDR3 protein comes from TCRdb applying MiXCR to the multiplex PCR reads. The profile covers 200,000 to 250,000 distinct CDR3 sequences, with about 22% appearing a single time and about 46% taken by the ten largest. Source material: peripheral blood. All receptors come from a woman aged 45-65 years with Graves' ophthalmopathy. Each CDR3 is given with its conserved first and last residue. A D gene is named only where the DNA matches it firmly. Expanded clones are given a class, and other clones once, few, many or no size at all.

d_call: NA; v_call: TRBV9; j_call: TRBJ2-4; clone_size: few; cdr3_length: 14; cdr3_nt: TGTGCCAGCAGCGTCGGCGGGGCCAAAAACATTCAGTACTTC; cdr3_aa: CASSVGGAKNIQYF
d_call: TRBD1; v_call: TRBV30; j_call: TRBJ1-6; clone_size: NA; cdr3_length: 11; cdr3_nt: TGTGCCTGGGGGGACAGGGAACCCCTCCACTTT; cdr3_aa: CAWGDREPLHF
d_call: NA; v_call: TRBV29-1; j_call: TRBJ2-5; clone_size: NA; cdr3_length: 11; cdr3_nt: TGCAGCATCCTGGCGGGAGAGACCCAGTACTTC; cdr3_aa: CSILAGETQYF
d_call: NA; v_call: TRBV7-2; j_call: TRBJ1-2; clone_size: once; cdr3_length: 14; cdr3_nt: TGTGCCAGCAGCTTAAGAGGGTCAGGGAGAGGCTACACCTTC; cdr3_aa: CASSLRGSGRGYTF
d_call: NA; v_call: TRBV28; j_call: TRBJ1-5; clone_size: many; cdr3_length: 15; cdr3_nt: TGTGCCAGCAGTCCCCCGCGTTCCAGCAATCAGCCCCAGCATTTT; cdr3_aa: CASSPPRSSNQPQHF
d_call: NA; v_call: TRBV6-1; j_call: TRBJ2-5; clone_size: NA; cdr3_length: 14; cdr3_nt: TGTGCCAGCAGTCCCCCTCGGACAGAAGAGACCCAGTACTTC; cdr3_aa: CASSPPRTEETQYF
d_call: NA; v_call: TRBV29-1; j_call: TRBJ1-1; clone_size: many; cdr3_length: 14; cdr3_nt: TGCAGCGCCCAACGCCGGGGAATGAACACTGAAGCTTTCTTT; cdr3_aa: CSAQRRGMNTEAFF
d_call: NA; v_call: TRBV30; j_call: TRBJ1-5; clone_size: few; cdr3_length: 15; cdr3_nt: TGTGCCTGGGGGATCCGTGGGACTAGCAATCAGCCCCAGCATTTT; cdr3_aa: CAWGIRGTSNQPQHF
d_call: NA; v_call: TRBV19; j_call: TRBJ1-1; clone_size: many; cdr3_length: 13; cdr3_nt: TGTGCCAGTAGTATTCGACAGAACACTGAAGCTTTCTTT; cdr3_aa: CASSIRQNTEAFF
d_call: NA; v_call: TRBV7-9; j_call: TRBJ1-6; clone_size: few; cdr3_length: 13; cdr3_nt: TGTGCCAGCAGCTTTGTTAATAATTCACCCCTCCACTTT; cdr3_aa: CASSFVNNSPLHF
d_call: NA; v_call: TRBV19; j_call: TRBJ1-1; clone_size: many; cdr3_length: 13; cdr3_nt: TGTGCCAGTAGTATTAGGGACAACACTGAAGCTTTCTTT; cdr3_aa: CASSIRDNTEAFF
d_call: TRBD1; v_call: TRBV20-1; j_call: TRBJ1-5; clone_size: many; cdr3_length: 12; cdr3_nt: TGCAGTGCCACGACAGGGGGTGGGCCCCAGCATTTT; cdr3_aa: CSATTGGGPQHF
d_call: TRBD1; v_call: TRBV30; j_call: TRBJ2-2; clone_size: few; cdr3_length: 14; cdr3_nt: TGTGCCTACACGACAGGGGGCTACACCGGGGAGCTGTTTTTT; cdr3_aa: CAYTTGGYTGELFF
d_call: TRBD1; v_call: TRBV18; j_call: TRBJ2-5; clone_size: NA; cdr3_length: 17; cdr3_nt: TGTGCCAGCTCACCACCGTCGACAGGGTCGCCTGGCGAGACCCAGTACTTC; cdr3_aa: CASSPPSTGSPGETQYF
d_call: NA; v_call: TRBV12-3/TRBV12-4; j_call: TRBJ2-3; clone_size: many; cdr3_length: 14; cdr3_nt: TGTGCCAGCAGTTTTTGGACTATGACAGATACGCAGTATTTT; cdr3_aa: CASSFWTMTDTQYF
d_call: NA; v_call: TRBV28; j_call: TRBJ1-1; clone_size: many; cdr3_length: 12; cdr3_nt: TGTGCCAGCAGCAACAGGGTTGCTGAAGCTTTCTTT; cdr3_aa: CASSNRVAEAFF
d_call: TRBD2; v_call: TRBV11-2; j_call: TRBJ2-7; clone_size: many; cdr3_length: 15; cdr3_nt: TGTGCCAGCAGTTTTATAGCGGGGAGCTCCTACGAGCAGTACTTC; cdr3_aa: CASSFIAGSSYEQYF
d_call: NA; v_call: TRBV28; j_call: TRBJ1-1; clone_size: NA; cdr3_length: 12; cdr3_nt: TGTGCCAGCTCTACCCCTATGACTGAAGCTTTCTTT; cdr3_aa: CASSTPMTEAFF
d_call: NA; v_call: TRBV5-1; j_call: TRBJ1-3; clone_size: NA; cdr3_length: 17; cdr3_nt: TGCGCCAGCAGCTTTTATCAATTGGGACCTAATGGAAACACCATATATTTT; cdr3_aa: CASSFYQLGPNGNTIYF
d_call: TRBD1; v_call: TRBV20-1; j_call: TRBJ2-5; clone_size: many; cdr3_length: 13; cdr3_nt: TGCAGTGCGGTTGGACAGGGCCAAGAGACCCAGTACTTC; cdr3_aa: CSAVGQGQETQYF
d_call: TRBD1; v_call: TRBV19; j_call: TRBJ1-6; clone_size: many; cdr3_length: 16; cdr3_nt: TGTGCCAGTAGTAGTGCCGGGACAGGCGTAAATTCACCCCTCCACTTT; cdr3_aa: CASSSAGTGVNSPLHF
d_call: TRBD1; v_call: TRBV6-1; j_call: TRBJ2-2; clone_size: NA; cdr3_length: 14; cdr3_nt: TGTGCTACCTCGACGACAGGGACCATCGGGGAGCTGTTTTTT; cdr3_aa: CATSTTGTIGELFF
d_call: NA; v_call: TRBV20-1; j_call: TRBJ2-7; clone_size: many; cdr3_length: 13; cdr3_nt: TGCAGTGCTAATCACCGCACACTTGGGGAGCAGTACTTC; cdr3_aa: CSANHRTLGEQYF
d_call: NA; v_call: TRBV6-2/TRBV6-3; j_call: TRBJ2-7; clone_size: many; cdr3_length: 14; cdr3_nt: TGTGCCAGCCTAGCTCGAGGGCTTTACTACGAGCAGTACTTC; cdr3_aa: CASLARGLYYEQYF
d_call: NA; v_call: TRBV19; j_call: TRBJ1-1; clone_size: NA; cdr3_length: 14; cdr3_nt: TGTGCCAGTAGTCATGGGGTGTCGAACACTGAAGCTTTCTTT; cdr3_aa: CASSHGVSNTEAFF
d_call: NA; v_call: TRBV30; j_call: TRBJ1-1; clone_size: NA; cdr3_length: 13; cdr3_nt: TGTGCCTGGAGTCACAGTATGAACACTGAAGCTTTCTTT; cdr3_aa: CAWSHSMNTEAFF
d_call: TRBD2; v_call: TRBV6-1; j_call: TRBJ2-7; clone_size: many; cdr3_length: 14; cdr3_nt: TGTGCCAGCAGTGACGCGGGAGTCTCCTACGAGCAGTACTTC; cdr3_aa: CASSDAGVSYEQYF
d_call: NA; v_call: TRBV28; j_call: TRBJ1-5; clone_size: many; cdr3_length: 14; cdr3_nt: TGTGCCAGCAGTTTGTCACAGGCTACGAGATCCCAGCATTTT; cdr3_aa: CASSLSQATRSQHF
d_call: NA; v_call: TRBV20-1; j_call: TRBJ2-2; clone_size: many; cdr3_length: 18; cdr3_nt: TGCAGTGCTAGAGCCCCGTTGGGAACAAAAGTTAACACCGGGGAGCTGTTTTTT; cdr3_aa: CSARAPLGTKVNTGELFF
d_call: NA; v_call: TRBV9; j_call: TRBJ1-2; clone_size: few; cdr3_length: 19; cdr3_nt: TGTGCCAGCAGCGCCAAGCCGGGACGGCAAAGAGGCTTTAACTATGGCTACACCTTC; cdr3_aa: CASSAKPGRQRGFNYGYTF
d_call: NA; v_call: TRBV2; j_call: TRBJ1-2; clone_size: NA; cdr3_length: 12; cdr3_nt: TGTGCCAGCGGCGCCAATCGGGGCGGCTACACCTTC; cdr3_aa: CASGANRGGYTF
d_call: TRBD2; v_call: TRBV18; j_call: TRBJ2-5; clone_size: few; cdr3_length: 15; cdr3_nt: TGTGCCAGCTCACCATCCCTAGCGGGCCAAGAGACCCAGTACTTC; cdr3_aa: CASSPSLAGQETQYF
d_call: TRBD2; v_call: TRBV7-8; j_call: TRBJ2-2; clone_size: many; cdr3_length: 15; cdr3_nt: TGTGCCAGCAGCCCAGCGGGAGGTTACACCGGGGAGCTGTTTTTT; cdr3_aa: CASSPAGGYTGELFF
d_call: NA; v_call: TRBV28; j_call: TRBJ2-7; clone_size: once; cdr3_length: 18; cdr3_nt: TGTGCCAGCAGTTTCTCGGGCAGGGTCGGGTCCAACTCCTACGAGCAGTACTTC; cdr3_aa: CASSFSGRVGSNSYEQYF
d_call: NA; v_call: TRBV11-1; j_call: TRBJ1-5; clone_size: few; cdr3_length: 13; cdr3_nt: TGTGCCAGCAGCTTAGTCCGGGGCCAGCCCCAGCATTTT; cdr3_aa: CASSLVRGQPQHF
d_call: NA; v_call: TRBV28; j_call: TRBJ2-7; clone_size: many; cdr3_length: 15; cdr3_nt: TGTGCCAGCAGGAGGATGGCAGGGAATACCTACGAGCAGTACTTC; cdr3_aa: CASRRMAGNTYEQYF
d_call: NA; v_call: TRBV7-8; j_call: TRBJ2-7; clone_size: NA; cdr3_length: 14; cdr3_nt: TGTGCCAGCACCCACCGGGACATTCTCTACGAGCAGTACTTC; cdr3_aa: CASTHRDILYEQYF
d_call: TRBD1; v_call: TRBV27; j_call: TRBJ1-3; clone_size: many; cdr3_length: 13; cdr3_nt: TGTGCCAGCAGACCGACAGGGGGGGACACCATATATTTT; cdr3_aa: CASRPTGGDTIYF
d_call: NA; v_call: TRBV11-1; j_call: TRBJ2-7; clone_size: few; cdr3_length: 14; cdr3_nt: TGTGCCAGCAGCTCGACGAATGGGGCCTACGAGCAGTACTTC; cdr3_aa: CASSSTNGAYEQYF
d_call: NA; v_call: TRBV9; j_call: TRBJ1-1; clone_size: once; cdr3_length: 15; cdr3_nt: TGTGCCAGCACTAGAGCCTCCTCACGGAACACTGAAGCTCTCTTT; cdr3_aa: CASTRASSRNTEALF
d_call: NA; v_call: TRBV20-1; j_call: TRBJ2-2; clone_size: many; cdr3_length: 13; cdr3_nt: TGCAGTGCTCGGGACGGTAACACCGGGGAGCTGTTTTTT; cdr3_aa: CSARDGNTGELFF
d_call: NA; v_call: TRBV27; j_call: TRBJ2-7; clone_size: many; cdr3_length: 13; cdr3_nt: TGTGCCAGCAGTCGCGGGTTGCCCTACGAGCAGTACTTC; cdr3_aa: CASSRGLPYEQYF
d_call: TRBD1; v_call: TRBV11-2; j_call: TRBJ1-2; clone_size: NA; cdr3_length: 15; cdr3_nt: TGTGCCAGCAGCTTAGATCCCGGAGGACAGGGGCGCTACACCTTC; cdr3_aa: CASSLDPGGQGRYTF
d_call: NA; v_call: TRBV29-1; j_call: TRBJ2-7; clone_size: many; cdr3_length: 14; cdr3_nt: TGCAGCGTTGTCACGCGACAGGTGCTCGGCGAGCAGTACTTC; cdr3_aa: CSVVTRQVLGEQYF
d_call: TRBD2; v_call: TRBV19; j_call: TRBJ2-5; clone_size: many; cdr3_length: 15; cdr3_nt: TGTGCCAGTAGTATCGAAAGGACTAGGGAAGAGACCCAGTACTTC; cdr3_aa: CASSIERTREETQYF
d_call: TRBD1; v_call: TRBV13; j_call: TRBJ2-2; clone_size: few; cdr3_length: 18; cdr3_nt: TGTGCCAGCGCTCGGTTTGTGTACAGGGGGCGATCAGCCGGGGAGCTGTTTTTT; cdr3_aa: CASARFVYRGRSAGELFF
d_call: TRBD1; v_call: TRBV6-2/TRBV6-3; j_call: TRBJ1-1; clone_size: NA; cdr3_length: 15; cdr3_nt: TGTGCCAGCAGTACCCTGACAGGGGAGGGGACTGAAGCTTTCTTT; cdr3_aa: CASSTLTGEGTEAFF
d_call: NA; v_call: TRBV20-1; j_call: TRBJ2-5; clone_size: many; cdr3_length: 12; cdr3_nt: TGCAGTGCCGGGGACCTTCAAGAGACCCAGTACTTC; cdr3_aa: CSAGDLQETQYF
d_call: TRBD1; v_call: TRBV4-1; j_call: TRBJ2-6; clone_size: NA; cdr3_length: 18; cdr3_nt: TGCGCCAGCAGCCAAGTTGGGACAGGGATTCCCGGGGCCAACGTCCTGACTTTC; cdr3_aa: CASSQVGTGIPGANVLTF
d_call: NA; v_call: TRBV6-2/TRBV6-3; j_call: TRBJ1-1; clone_size: many; cdr3_length: 13; cdr3_nt: TGTGCCAGCAGACCGACAGGAAACACTGAAGCTTTCTTT; cdr3_aa: CASRPTGNTEAFF
d_call: NA; v_call: TRBV27; j_call: TRBJ2-5; clone_size: few; cdr3_length: 13; cdr3_nt: TGTGCCAGCAGTTTAACGGTTGGGGAGACCCAGTACTTC; cdr3_aa: CASSLTVGETQYF
d_call: NA; v_call: TRBV25-1; j_call: TRBJ2-4; clone_size: NA; cdr3_length: 14; cdr3_nt: TGTGCCAGCAGTGAACCTGGGGCCAAAAACATTCAGTACTTC; cdr3_aa: CASSEPGAKNIQYF
d_call: NA; v_call: TRBV6-2/TRBV6-3; j_call: TRBJ1-2; clone_size: many; cdr3_length: 13; cdr3_nt: TGTGCCAGCAGTTTTGGCGTACTCCCTGGCTACACCTTC; cdr3_aa: CASSFGVLPGYTF
d_call: NA; v_call: TRBV19; j_call: TRBJ1-5; clone_size: many; cdr3_length: 15; cdr3_nt: TGTGCCAGTAGTATGAAGGGGCATAGCAATCAGCCCCAGCATTTT; cdr3_aa: CASSMKGHSNQPQHF
d_call: NA; v_call: TRBV27; j_call: TRBJ1-2; clone_size: many; cdr3_length: 14; cdr3_nt: TGTGCCAGCAGTTTACGGACGCCAGCCTATGGCTACACCTTC; cdr3_aa: CASSLRTPAYGYTF
d_call: TRBD1; v_call: TRBV5-4; j_call: TRBJ1-2; clone_size: NA; cdr3_length: 15; cdr3_nt: TGTGCCAGCAGCTCGCAGGGGGCGGCTCAATATGGCTACACCTTC; cdr3_aa: CASSSQGAAQYGYTF
d_call: NA; v_call: TRBV5-6; j_call: TRBJ2-7; clone_size: many; cdr3_length: 14; cdr3_nt: TGTGCCAGCAGCTTGTCCTTGCGGCGATACGAGCAGTACTTC; cdr3_aa: CASSLSLRRYEQYF
d_call: NA; v_call: TRBV15; j_call: TRBJ1-1; clone_size: many; cdr3_length: 14; cdr3_nt: TGTGCCACCAGCGTGAAGCCGGATAACACTGAAGCTTTCTTT; cdr3_aa: CATSVKPDNTEAFF
d_call: NA; v_call: TRBV28; j_call: TRBJ2-7; clone_size: many; cdr3_length: 15; cdr3_nt: TGTGCCAGCAGTCTCCCTCAGGACAGATCCTACGAGCAGTACTTC; cdr3_aa: CASSLPQDRSYEQYF